This T cell receptor beta chain was sequenced during a study of T cell changes during pregnancy in multiple sclerosis. This clone has only a few counts. CDR3 length: 13 residues. With 3 bases removed from V and 3 bases from J, the gap between germline ends came to 8 bases. The V gene's germline CDR1 is SEHNR and CDR2 FQNEAQ (reference sequence). Some clones are missing from TCRdb's copy, which holds only in-frame ones; the method was immunoSEQ multiplex PCR. The data contain some 48,000 clones, approximately 91% of them singletons. This chain uses TRBV7-9 with TRBJ1-2; D gene unclear. This receptor was identified in a female donor in good health, enrolled as a control in a pregnancy study. The sequencing used CD4+ T cells from peripheral blood mononuclear cells, collected after pregnancy. The CDR3, as DNA: TGTGCCAGCAGCTTCAACGGGGACTATGGCTACACCTTC. Protein sequence: CASSFNGDYGYTF.